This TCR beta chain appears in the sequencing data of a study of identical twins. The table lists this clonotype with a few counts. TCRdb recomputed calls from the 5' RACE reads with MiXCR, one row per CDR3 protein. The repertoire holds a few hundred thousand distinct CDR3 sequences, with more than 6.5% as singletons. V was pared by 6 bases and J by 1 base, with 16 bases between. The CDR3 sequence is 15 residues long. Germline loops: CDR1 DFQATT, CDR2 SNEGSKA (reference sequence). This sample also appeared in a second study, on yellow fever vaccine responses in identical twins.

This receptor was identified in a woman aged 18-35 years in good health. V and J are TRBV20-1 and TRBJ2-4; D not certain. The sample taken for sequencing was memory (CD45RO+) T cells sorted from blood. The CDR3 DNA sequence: TGCAGTGCCGATTTAGTTTTGGGGGCCAAAAACATTCAGTACTTC. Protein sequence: CSADLVLGAKNIQYF.